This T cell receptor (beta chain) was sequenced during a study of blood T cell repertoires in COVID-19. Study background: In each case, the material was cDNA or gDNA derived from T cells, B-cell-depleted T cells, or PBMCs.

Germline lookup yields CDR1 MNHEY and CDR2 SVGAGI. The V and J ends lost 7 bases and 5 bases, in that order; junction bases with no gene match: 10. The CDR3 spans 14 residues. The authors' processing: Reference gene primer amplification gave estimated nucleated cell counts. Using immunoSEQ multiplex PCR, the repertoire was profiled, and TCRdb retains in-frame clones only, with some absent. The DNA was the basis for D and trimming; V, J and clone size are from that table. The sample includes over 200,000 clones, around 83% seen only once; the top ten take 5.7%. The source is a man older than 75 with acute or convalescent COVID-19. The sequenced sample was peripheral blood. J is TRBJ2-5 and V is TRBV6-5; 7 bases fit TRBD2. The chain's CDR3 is CASTSPGGGETQYF. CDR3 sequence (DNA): TGTGCCAGCACCTCACCCGGGGGAGGGGAGACCCAGTACTTC.